This note documents a single TCR beta chain sequence. Antigen unknown. Every donor contributed ten milliliters of peripheral blood by blood draw. This specimen comes from a study of blood T cells in healthy people across ages. Study context: About one barcoded beta molecule per two T cells was the capture yield of template switching.

Study results and limitations: The donors' CMV status was not determined, possibly confounding changes in expanded clonotypes.

It was with a sample-barcoded 5' primer and a J-beta primer mix that a second PCR of about 7 to 12 cycles was run. TCRdb processed the 5' RACE reads anew with MiXCR; each CDR3 protein has one entry. The profile shows about 720,000 distinct CDR3 sequences, 20% to 25% of them singletons. CDR3 length: 13 amino acids. V dropped 5 bases and J dropped 6 bases, with 11 bases sitting between them. In germline, CDR1 is MDHEN, CDR2 SYDVKM. Another study also made use of these data, one on T cells of mothers and their children.

The sample comprised blood. The V gene is TRBV28, the J gene TRBJ2-1; D uncertain. The sequence came from a boy under 18 in good health. This chain's CDR3 is CASSKTVLNEQFF. CDR3 coding DNA: TGTGCCAGCAGTAAAACCGTTCTCAATGAGCAGTTCTTC.